The TCR beta chain described here comes from a study of cytomegalovirus exposure and HLA in healthy donors. The overall study: Inside one of the first data releases sat some 85 million unique TCRs taken from HLA-typed donors. Findings of the study overall: Some TCR beta chains (approximately 180 of them) were listed as cytomegalovirus-associated. The authors assumed roughly uniform sequencing depth across donors for presence/absence analyses. It was reported that the classifier diagnosed cytomegalovirus status with high specificity and sensitivity in both the original and validation cohorts.

PCR used 60 Vbeta primers and 13 Jbeta primers. The assay was immunoSEQ multiplex PCR, and TCRdb's table has in-frame clones only and misses some. The profile covers around 250,000 clones, with about 81% appearing a single time and approximately 8.4% taken by the ten largest. About this clone: Its matching antigen is unknown.

This clonotype originated in a woman in her sixties in good health and CMV-seropositive. Sequenced: PBMCs.

The CDR3 nucleotides read TGTGCCAGCTCCTCCCCATTACTAGCCTACGAGCAGTACTTC. This codes for CASSSPLLAYEQYF. The rearrangement joins TRBV18 to TRBJ2-5; the D gene is possibly TRBD2 (5 bases). The DNA end is a closer match to TRBJ2-7, so the J assignment may be wrong. The V gene's germline CDR1 is KGHSH and CDR2 LQKENI. The CDR3 loop spans 14 amino acids.